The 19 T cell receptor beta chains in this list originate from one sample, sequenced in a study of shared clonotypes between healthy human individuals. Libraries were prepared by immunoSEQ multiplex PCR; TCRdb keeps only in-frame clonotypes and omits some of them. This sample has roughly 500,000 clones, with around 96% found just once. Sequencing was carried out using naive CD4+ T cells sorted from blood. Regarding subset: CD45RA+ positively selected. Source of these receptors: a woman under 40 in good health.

CDR3 loop: CASSFQAGGLTDTQYF. The DNA for the CDR3 is TGTGCCAGCAGCTTCCAAGCGGGAGGGCTGACAGATACGCAGTATTTT. This chain joins TRBV7-9 and TRBJ2-3; 10 nucleotides match TRBD2. The CDR3 contains 16 residues. Per germline, CDR1 SEHNR and CDR2 FQNEAQ (reference sequence). After removal of 3 bases from V and 3 bases from J, the junction contained 6 bases not matched to a gene. The whole variable domain, filled in from reference TRBV7-9 and TRBJ2-3, reads DTGVSQNPRHKITKRGQNVTFRCDPISEHNRLYWYRQTLGQGPEFLTYFQNEAQLEKSRLLSDRFSAERPKGSFSTLEIQRTEQGDSAMYLCASSFQAGGLTDTQYFGPGTRLTVL.

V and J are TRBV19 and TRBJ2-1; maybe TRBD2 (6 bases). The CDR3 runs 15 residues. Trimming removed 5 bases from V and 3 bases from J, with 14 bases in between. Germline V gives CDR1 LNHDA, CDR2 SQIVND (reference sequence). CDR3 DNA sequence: TGTGCCAGTAGTCCTCGGAGCGGGTACTACAATGAGCAGTTCTTC. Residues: CASSPRSGYYNEQFF.

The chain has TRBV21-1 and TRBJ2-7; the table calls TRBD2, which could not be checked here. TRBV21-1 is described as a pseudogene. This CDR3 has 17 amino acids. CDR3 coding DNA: TGTGCCAGCAGCAAAGTGGGAGGGCTCTGGACCGGGTACGAGCAGTACTTC. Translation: CASSKVGGLWTGYEQYF.

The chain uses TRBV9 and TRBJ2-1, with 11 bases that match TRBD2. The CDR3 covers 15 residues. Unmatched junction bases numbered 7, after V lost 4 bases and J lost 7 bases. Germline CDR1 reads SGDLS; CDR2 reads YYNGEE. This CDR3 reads CASSLTSGSINEQFF. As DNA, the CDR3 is TGTGCCAGCAGCCTCACTAGCGGGAGTATAAATGAGCAGTTCTTC.

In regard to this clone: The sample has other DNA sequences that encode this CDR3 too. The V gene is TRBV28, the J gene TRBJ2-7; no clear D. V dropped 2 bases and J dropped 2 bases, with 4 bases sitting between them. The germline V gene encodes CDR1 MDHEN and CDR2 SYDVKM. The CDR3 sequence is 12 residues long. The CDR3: CASSLPPYEQYF. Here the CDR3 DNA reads TGTGCCAGCAGTTTACCCCCCTACGAGCAGTACTTC.

The CDR3 sequence: CASSPGPAEQYF. CDR3 DNA: TGCGCCAGCTCCCCGGGACCCGCCGAGCAGTACTTC. The chain combines TRBV23-1 with TRBJ2-7; D may match TRBD1 or TRBD2 (5 bases each). TRBV23-1 is given ORF status, its function remaining uncertain. Trimming left V 8 bases short and J 6 bases short, with 14 bases between. This CDR3 contains 12 residues.

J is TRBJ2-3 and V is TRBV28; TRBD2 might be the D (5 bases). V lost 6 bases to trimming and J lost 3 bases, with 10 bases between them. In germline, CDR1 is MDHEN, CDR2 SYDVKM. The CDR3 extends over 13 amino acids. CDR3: CASSDYRTDTQYF. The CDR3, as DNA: TGTGCCAGCAGCGACTACAGAACAGATACGCAGTATTTT.

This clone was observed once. CDR3 DNA: TGTGCCAGCAGTTACTCACGTTTCAATGAGCAGTTCTTC. Protein: CASSYSRFNEQFF. The gene calls are TRBV6-5 and TRBJ2-1, with D uncertain. The CDR3 totals 13 residues. Trimming pared 0 bases from V and 6 bases from J, leaving 6 bases between. Germline CDR1 and CDR2: MNHEY and SVGAGI.

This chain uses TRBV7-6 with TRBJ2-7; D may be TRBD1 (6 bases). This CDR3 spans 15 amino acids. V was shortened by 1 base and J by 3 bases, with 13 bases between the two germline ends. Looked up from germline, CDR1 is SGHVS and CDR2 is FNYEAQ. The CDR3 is CASSLGDIFDYEQYF. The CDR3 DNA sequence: TGTGCCAGCAGCTTAGGGGACATATTCGACTACGAGCAGTACTTC.

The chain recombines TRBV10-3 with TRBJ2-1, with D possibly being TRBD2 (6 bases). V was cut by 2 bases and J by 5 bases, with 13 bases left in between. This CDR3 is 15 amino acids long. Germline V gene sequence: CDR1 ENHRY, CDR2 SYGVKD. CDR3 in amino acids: CAISEPHGGHNEQFF. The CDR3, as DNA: TGTGCCATCAGTGAGCCCCACGGGGGTCACAATGAGCAGTTCTTC.

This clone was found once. The CDR3 DNA reads as TGCGCCAGCAGCTTGGCCGGCGGGCAGGGGGCTTCTAACTCCTACGAGCAGTACTTC. It is translated as CASSLAGGQGASNSYEQYF. The chain carries TRBV5-1 and TRBJ2-7; 8 positions match TRBD1. CDR3 length: 19 amino acids. CDR1 is SGHRS, CDR2 YFSETQ, per germline. With V trimmed by 0 bases and J by 0 bases, 14 bases remained unmatched.

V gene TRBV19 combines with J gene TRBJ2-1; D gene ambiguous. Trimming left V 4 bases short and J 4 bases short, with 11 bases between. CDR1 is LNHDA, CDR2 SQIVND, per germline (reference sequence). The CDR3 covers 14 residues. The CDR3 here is CASSRTWTYNEQFF. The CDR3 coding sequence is TGTGCCAGTAGTAGGACCTGGACGTACAATGAGCAGTTCTTC.

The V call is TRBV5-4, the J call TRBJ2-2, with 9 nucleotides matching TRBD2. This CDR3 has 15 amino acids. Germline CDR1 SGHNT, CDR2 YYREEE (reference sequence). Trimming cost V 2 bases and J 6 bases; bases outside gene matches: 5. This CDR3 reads CASSFYLAGSGELFF. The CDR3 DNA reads TGTGCCAGCAGCTTTTACCTAGCGGGATCCGGGGAGCTGTTTTTT.

The CDR3 protein is CASTPDRNYGYTF. The CDR3, as DNA: TGTGCCAGCACCCCCGACAGAAACTATGGCTACACCTTC. The chain combines TRBV6-5 with TRBJ1-2; tentatively, D is TRBD1 (5 bases). Trimming took off 7 bases at V and 2 bases at J, with 11 bases between the two ends. CDR3 length equals 13 residues. Germline loops: CDR1 MNHEY, CDR2 SVGAGI.

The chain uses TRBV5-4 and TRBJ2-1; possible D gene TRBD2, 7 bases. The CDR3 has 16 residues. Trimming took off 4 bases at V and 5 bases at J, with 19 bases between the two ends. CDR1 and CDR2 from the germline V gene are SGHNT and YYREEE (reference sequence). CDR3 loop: CASSPRQAGTNNEQFF. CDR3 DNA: TGTGCCAGCAGCCCTAGACAGGCGGGGACTAACAATGAGCAGTTCTTC.

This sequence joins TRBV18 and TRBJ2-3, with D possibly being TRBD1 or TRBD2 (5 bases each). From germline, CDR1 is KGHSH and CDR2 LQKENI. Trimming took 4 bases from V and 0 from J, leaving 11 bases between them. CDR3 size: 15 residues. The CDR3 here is CASSRDGASTDTQYF. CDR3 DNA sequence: TGTGCCAGCTCACGGGACGGGGCTAGCACAGATACGCAGTATTTT.

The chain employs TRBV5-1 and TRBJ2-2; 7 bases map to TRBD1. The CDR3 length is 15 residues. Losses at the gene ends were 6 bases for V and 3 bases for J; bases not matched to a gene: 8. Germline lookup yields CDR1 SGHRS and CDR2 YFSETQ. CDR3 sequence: CASTSTGTDTGELFF. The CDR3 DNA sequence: TGCGCCAGCACCTCGACAGGGACCGACACCGGGGAGCTGTTTTTT.

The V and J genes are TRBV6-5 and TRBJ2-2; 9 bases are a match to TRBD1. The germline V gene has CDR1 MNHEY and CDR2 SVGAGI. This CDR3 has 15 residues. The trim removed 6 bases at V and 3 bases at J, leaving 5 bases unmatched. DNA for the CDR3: TGTGCCAGCAGCAAGGACAGGGGTGACACCGGGGAGCTGTTTTTT. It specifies CASSKDRGDTGELFF.

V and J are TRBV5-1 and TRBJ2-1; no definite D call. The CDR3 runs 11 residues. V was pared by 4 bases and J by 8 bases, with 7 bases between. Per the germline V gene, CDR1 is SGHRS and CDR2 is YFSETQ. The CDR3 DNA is TGCGCCAGCAGCGGGGTGGATGAGCAGTTCTTC. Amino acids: CASSGVDEQFF.